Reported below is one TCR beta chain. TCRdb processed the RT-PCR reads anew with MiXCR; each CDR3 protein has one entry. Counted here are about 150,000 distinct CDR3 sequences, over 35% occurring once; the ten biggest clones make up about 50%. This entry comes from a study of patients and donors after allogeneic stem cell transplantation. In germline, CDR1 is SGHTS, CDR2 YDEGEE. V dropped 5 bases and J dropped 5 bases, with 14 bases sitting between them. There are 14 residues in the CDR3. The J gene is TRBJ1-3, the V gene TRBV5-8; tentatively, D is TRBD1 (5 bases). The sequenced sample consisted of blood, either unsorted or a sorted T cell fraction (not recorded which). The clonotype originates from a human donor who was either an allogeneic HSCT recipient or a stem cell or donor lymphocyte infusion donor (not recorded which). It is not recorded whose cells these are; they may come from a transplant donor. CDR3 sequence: CASRLPGRRNTIYF. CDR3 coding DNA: TGTGCCAGCAGACTTCCGGGGCGAAGAAACACCATATATTTT.